Detailed here is one T cell receptor (beta chain). Its antigen is unidentified. The V gene's germline CDR1 is SGDLS and CDR2 YYNGEE. Trimming removed 4 bases at V and 7 bases at J, with 20 bases between. The CDR3 length is 15 residues. Amplification targeted TCR beta CDR3 regions from RNA transcripts. TCR CDR3 regions were first amplified by RT-PCR with HTBI primers. TCRdb reanalysed the multiplex PCR reads using MiXCR and keeps one entry per CDR3 protein. Among hundreds of thousands of distinct CDR3 sequences listed, roughly 45% were seen once. Those patients with uncontrolled infection, other autoimmune disease, pregnancy or lactation were excluded. These data are taken from a study of T cells in Graves' hyperthyroidism and ophthalmopathy. General study results and limits: Most thyroid-expanded clonotypes above 0.001 were also found in blood. Ophthalmopathy prediction by the model preceded onset by a median roughly 6 months. In the analysis, a 13 V-J model separated ophthalmopathy from stable hyperthyroidism.

The receptor comes from an adult man with Graves' disease, either hyperthyroidism or ophthalmopathy (not recorded which). Sequences were obtained from peripheral blood or thyroid tissue (not recorded which). V is TRBV9 and J is TRBJ1-2; no clear D. CDR3 protein: CASSSRTGLVGGYTF. DNA for the CDR3: TGTGCCAGCAGCTCACGAACCGGGCTGGTTGGTGGCTACACCTTC.